These 13 T cell receptor beta chains share one sample of origin, sequenced in a study of T cell responses to AZD1222 COVID-19 vaccine. This table comes from immunoSEQ multiplex PCR, and its TCRdb copy is limited to in-frame clones, with some not included. Among roughly 54,000 clones, approximately 88% were seen once, and the ten largest hold about 14%. The sequenced sample was peripheral blood, obtained 28 days after the second AZD1222 dose. All receptors derive from an adult who received the AZD1222 COVID-19 vaccine.

The gene calls are TRBV19 and TRBJ1-4; 9 nucleotides line up with TRBD1. This CDR3 is built from 13 residues. Trimming at V came to 4 bases and at J to 8 bases, leaving 2 bases not matched to a gene. Germline-derived CDR1 and CDR2 are LNHDA and SQIVND (reference sequence). The CDR3 region is CASSNRGLEKLFF. The CDR3 DNA is TGTGCCAGTAGTAACAGGGGGCTGGAAAAACTGTTTTTT.

This clone was detected only once. V usage is TRBV29-1 and J usage is TRBJ2-1, with 10 bases matching TRBD2. The germline gives CDR1 SQVTM, CDR2 ANQGSEA. J gave up 13 bases and V 5 bases, and 11 bases lay outside the gene matches. The CDR3 consists of 13 residues. The CDR3 DNA reads TGCAGCGTTCTCCCAGACTCTAGCGGGAGTCAGTTCTTC. It translates to CSVLPDSSGSQFF.

The rearrangement joins TRBV29-1 to TRBJ2-1; D may be TRBD1 (6 bases). V shed 6 bases and J shed 9 bases, with 18 bases lying between them. Germline V CDR1 and CDR2: SQVTM, ANQGSEA. The CDR3 loop spans 13 amino acids. DNA of the CDR3: TGCAGCGTGGCCGGAACAGGGTCAGGTGAGCAGTTCTTC. This encodes CSVAGTGSGEQFF.

V gene TRBV4-1 combines with J gene TRBJ2-1; 13 bases map to TRBD2. Germline V gene sequence: CDR1 MGHRA, CDR2 YSYEKL. V lost 3 bases, J lost 4 bases, and 0 bases stayed unmatched. This CDR3 is 15 amino acids long. DNA for the CDR3: TGCGCCAGCAGCCAGGGACTAGCGGGGTACAATGAGCAGTTCTTC. The encoded protein is CASSQGLAGYNEQFF.

This clone was counted a single time. At one end the junction does not follow the germline gene, possibly because of a read error. CDR3 nucleotides: TGTGCCAGCAGCGTAGGAACGGGCTCTGGAAACACCATATATTTT. It codes for CASSVGTGSGNTIYF. The chain has TRBV13 and TRBJ1-3, with no clear D. The CDR3 extends over 15 amino acids. CDR1 is PRHDT and CDR2 is FYEKMQ in the germline V gene (reference sequence). Full variable domain (remainder filled in from reference TRBV13 and TRBJ1-3): AAGVIQSPRHLIKEKRETATLKCYPIPRHDTVYWYQQGPGQDPQFLISFYEKMQSDKGSIPDRFSAQQFSDYHSELNMSSLELGDSALYFCASSVGTGSGNTIYFGEGSWLTVV.

J is TRBJ1-2 and V is TRBV5-1; possible D gene TRBD1, 6 bases. Germline CDR1 and CDR2: SGHRS and YFSETQ. Trimming removed 2 bases at V and 8 bases at J, with 22 bases between. The CDR3 runs to 16 residues. CDR3 region: CASSLVAGGESNGYTF. The CDR3 coding sequence is TGCGCCAGCAGCTTAGTTGCGGGGGGCGAATCTAACGGCTACACCTTC.

This rearrangement joins TRBV2 to TRBJ1-2; a weak D match, TRBD1 (6 bases). The CDR3 has 15 amino acids. In germline, CDR1 is SNHLY, CDR2 FYNNEI. The V end lost 1 base, the J end lost 4 bases, and 13 bases lay between the germline ends. As DNA, the CDR3 is TGTGCCAGCAGTGAAGGGGGGCTGTTGGCCTATGGCTACACCTTC. Amino acid sequence: CASSEGGLLAYGYTF.

The chain combines TRBV2 with TRBJ1-1; possibly TRBD1 for D (6 bases). V dropped 8 bases and J dropped 4 bases, with 14 bases sitting between them. CDR3 size: 13 residues. Germline V gives CDR1 SNHLY, CDR2 FYNNEI. As DNA, the CDR3 is TGTGCCAGCGGTACAGGGCTACCCACTGAAGCTTTCTTT. Translated, it gives CASGTGLPTEAFF.

This chain links TRBV24-1 with TRBJ2-5; D is uncertain. The CDR3 is 14 amino acids. The germline V and J ends were trimmed by 3 bases and 4 bases, with 11 bases remaining between them. Germline CDR1 and CDR2: KGHDR and SFDVKD. CDR3 loop: CATSDRRWGETQYF. The DNA for the CDR3 is TGTGCCACCAGTGATCGACGGTGGGGAGAGACCCAGTACTTC.

V and J are TRBV4-1 and TRBJ2-7, with TRBD1 as a possible D gene (7 bases). Germline-derived CDR1 and CDR2 are MGHRA and YSYEKL. Deletions cut 0 bases from V and 2 bases from J, with 14 bases between. This CDR3 is 16 amino acids long. CDR3 sequence (DNA): TGCGCCAGCAGCCAAGACCCAGGGGGGCAAGCCTACGAGCAGTACTTC. It specifies CASSQDPGGQAYEQYF.

CDR3 bases: TGTGCCAGCAGCTCGAGGTCGGGTGAGGGGGCGGCTTTCTTT. Residues: CASSSRSGEGAAFF. The V call is TRBV7-9, the J call TRBJ1-1; TRBD1 aligns across 7 bases. Trimming removed 4 bases from V and 11 bases from J; junction bases left unmatched: 13. In germline, CDR1 is SEHNR, CDR2 FQNEAQ (reference sequence). CDR3 length: 14 residues.

CDR3 protein: CASSLSVYQPQHF. The DNA of the CDR3 is TGTGCCAGCAGTTTAAGTGTATATCAGCCCCAGCATTTT. The chain couples TRBV12-3 or TRBV12-4 to TRBJ1-5; D uncertain. The CDR3 runs 13 residues. V was shortened by 2 bases and J by 5 bases, with 7 bases between the two germline ends.

This sequence joins TRBV6-1 and TRBJ2-1, with 8 bases fitting TRBD2. The CDR3 runs 16 residues. From germline, CDR1 is MNHNS and CDR2 SASEGT. V trimming: 3 bases; J trimming: 8 bases; junction bases outside the gene matches: 12. The CDR3 sequence: CASSDSIAGFPDEQFF. The CDR3 nucleotides read TGTGCCAGCAGTGATTCGATAGCGGGATTCCCGGATGAGCAGTTCTTC.